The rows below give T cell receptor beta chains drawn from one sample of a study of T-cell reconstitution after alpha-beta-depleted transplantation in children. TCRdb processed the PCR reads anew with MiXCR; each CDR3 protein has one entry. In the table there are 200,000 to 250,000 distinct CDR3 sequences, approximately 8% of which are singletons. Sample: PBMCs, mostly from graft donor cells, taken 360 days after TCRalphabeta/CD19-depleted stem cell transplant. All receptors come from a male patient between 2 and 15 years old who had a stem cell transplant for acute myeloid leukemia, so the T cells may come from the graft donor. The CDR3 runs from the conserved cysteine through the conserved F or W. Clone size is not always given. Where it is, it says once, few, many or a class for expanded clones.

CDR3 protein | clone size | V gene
CSATPGLLTDTQYF | few | TRBV20-1
CASRSGSAKRGLNQETQYF | few | TRBV2
CAWSENSNQPQHF | many | TRBV30
CSASGTSGSRTDTQYF | many | TRBV20-1
CSARWDSSTDTQYF | few | TRBV20-1
CASSLTSGRNEQFF | many | TRBV12-3/TRBV12-4
CATPGAGPEINSYNEQFF | NA | TRBV11-1
CATLRPFQGRGVNTEAFF | many | TRBV12-3/TRBV12-4
CASSALSGGLDTQYF | many | TRBV7-9
CASSLVSSRDRDPNQPQHF | many | TRBV5-1
CASSMGGRETQYF | NA | TRBV7-3
CASSSGQAHYNEQFF | many | TRBV28
CASSPTGGPQFF | few | TRBV4-2
CSVVQGNTEAFF | NA | TRBV29-1
CASSLGLDIPYEQYF | many | TRBV5-1
CSARPAGRRYNSPLHF | NA | TRBV20-1
CASRGIVNNEQFF | many | TRBV6-2/TRBV6-3
CATSRDFGQGATDTQYF | NA | TRBV15
CATSKGRHPHYEQFF | NA | TRBV15
CATSDPSGKDEQFF | NA | TRBV24-1
CSAGISYNEQFF | many | TRBV29-1
CASSLAQVAATSGAYNEQFF | few | TRBV11-1
CASSLVRATTEAFF | NA | TRBV5-1
CASSRRAGQPNQPQHF | few | TRBV5-1
CASSYYRLSYNSPLHF | NA | TRBV27